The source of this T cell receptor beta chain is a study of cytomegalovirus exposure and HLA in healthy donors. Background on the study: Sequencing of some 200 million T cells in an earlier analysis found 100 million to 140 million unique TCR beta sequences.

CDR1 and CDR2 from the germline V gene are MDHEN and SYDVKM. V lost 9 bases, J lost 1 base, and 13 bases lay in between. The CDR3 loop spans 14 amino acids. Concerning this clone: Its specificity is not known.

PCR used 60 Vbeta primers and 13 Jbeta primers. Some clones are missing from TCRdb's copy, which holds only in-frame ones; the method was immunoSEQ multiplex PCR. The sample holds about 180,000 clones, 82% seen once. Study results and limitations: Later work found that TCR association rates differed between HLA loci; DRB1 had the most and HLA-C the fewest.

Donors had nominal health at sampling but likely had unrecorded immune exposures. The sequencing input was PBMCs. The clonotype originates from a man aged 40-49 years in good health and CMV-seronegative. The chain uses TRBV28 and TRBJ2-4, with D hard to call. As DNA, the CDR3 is TGTGCCAGTTTGGAGTCGGTGGCCAAAAACATTCAGTACTTC. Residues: CASLESVAKNIQYF.